The 7 T cell receptor beta chains below all came from one sample that was sequenced in a study of graft-versus-host responses after intestinal transplantation. Both intraepithelial and lamina propria lymphocytes were released by processing graft tissue. Only in-frame clones appear in the TCRdb table, and some are missing; sequencing was by immunoSEQ multiplex PCR. The data contain about 3,300 clones, around three quarters of them singletons. Sequenced here: ileum tissue, sampled around 17 and 21 days after intestinal transplantation. The receptors derive from a human patient who received an intestinal transplant, so some T cells may come from the graft donor.

This clone came up a few times. The chain employs TRBV18 and TRBJ2-7; D is unresolved. V was pared by 0 bases and J by 5 bases, with 8 bases between. CDR1 and CDR2 from the germline V gene are KGHSH and LQKENI. The CDR3 consists of 13 residues. CDR3 sequence reads: CASSPPVDDEQYF. The DNA for the CDR3 is TGTGCCAGCTCACCACCGGTAGACGACGAGCAGTACTTC.

The V call is TRBV7-2, the J call TRBJ2-7; D might be TRBD1 (5 bases). With 5 bases removed from V and 0 bases from J, the gap between germline ends came to 14 bases. The CDR3 has 15 residues. In germline, CDR1 is SGHTA, CDR2 FQGNSA. CDR3 bases: TGTGCCAGCAGCGATAGGGGATACCGCTCCTACGAGCAGTACTTC. Protein sequence: CASSDRGYRSYEQYF.

The chain couples TRBV28 to TRBJ2-6; 9 bases fit TRBD1. After removal of 5 bases from V and 0 bases from J, the junction contained 2 bases not matched to a gene. CDR1 and CDR2 from the germline V gene are MDHEN and SYDVKM. The CDR3 length is 16 residues. CDR3 sequence (DNA): TGTGCCAGCAGTCCGACAGGGGGCTCTGGGGCCAACGTCCTGACTTTC. Protein product: CASSPTGGSGANVLTF.

Only a few counts were recorded for this clone. The chain combines TRBV4-1 with TRBJ2-3; possibly TRBD2 for D (6 bases). This CDR3 is 15 amino acids long. V lost 0 bases, J lost 1 base, and 8 bases lay in between. CDR1 MGHRA and CDR2 YSYEKL come from the germline V gene. CDR3 residues: CASSQDQRGTDTQYF. DNA of the CDR3: TGCGCCAGCAGCCAAGATCAGCGGGGCACAGATACGCAGTATTTT.

This clone has more than one count but fewer than ten. V is TRBV6-6 and J is TRBJ2-7; D uncertain. The germline V and J ends were trimmed by 3 bases and 5 bases, with 14 bases remaining between them. This CDR3 has 14 amino acids. In germline, CDR1 is MNHNY, CDR2 SVGAGI (reference sequence). Here the CDR3 reads CASSYTLLTNEQYF. The CDR3 DNA reads TGTGCCAGCAGTTATACCCTTCTTACGAACGAGCAGTACTTC.

This clone counts as large. The genes are TRBV6-5 and TRBJ2-1; tentatively, D is TRBD1 (5 bases). V shed 9 bases and J shed 9 bases, with 18 bases lying between them. The germline V gene encodes CDR1 MNHEY and CDR2 SVGAGI. The CDR3 totals 13 residues. This CDR3 is CASSFGRASEQFF. In DNA, the CDR3 is TGTGCCAGTTCCTTCGGCAGGGCCAGTGAGCAGTTCTTC.

The V and J genes are TRBV4-3 and TRBJ1-6, with 8 bases fitting TRBD1. The CDR3 has 14 residues. Germline V gives CDR1 LGHNA, CDR2 YSLEER. Trimming cost V 4 bases and J 10 bases; bases outside gene matches: 6. CDR3 loop: CASSLTDRGSPLHF. CDR3 nucleotide sequence: TGCGCCAGCAGCCTGACCGACAGGGGCTCACCCCTCCACTTT.